Sequencing of this TCR beta chain was carried out in a study of Graves' ophthalmopathy and Graves' hyperthyroidism. Study-level information: Specimen type is peripheral blood, obtained at initial diagnosis before any treatment.

Researchers took RNA transcripts and amplified TCR beta CDR3 regions from them. Second-round multiplex PCR followed a first-round RT-PCR using HTBI primers. TCRdb reanalysed the multiplex PCR reads using MiXCR and keeps one entry per CDR3 protein. The sample shows about half a million distinct CDR3 sequences, 14% of them seen only once. Diagnostic conclusions were grounded in clinical symptoms, serum thyroxine, TRAb, thyroid ultrasound and orbital computed tomography. The CDR3 is 14 amino acids. Germline V gives CDR1 GTSNPN, CDR2 SVGIG (reference sequence). The junction had 4 bases not matched to a gene; V was cut back by 5 bases and J by 1 base.

The chain uses TRBV30 and TRBJ2-3, with 9 nucleotides matching TRBD1. This TCR came from a woman aged 30 to 39 with Graves' ophthalmopathy. The material sequenced was blood. The CDR3 here is CAWATGGGTDTQYF. The DNA of the CDR3 is TGTGCCTGGGCCACAGGGGGCGGCACAGATACGCAGTATTTT.